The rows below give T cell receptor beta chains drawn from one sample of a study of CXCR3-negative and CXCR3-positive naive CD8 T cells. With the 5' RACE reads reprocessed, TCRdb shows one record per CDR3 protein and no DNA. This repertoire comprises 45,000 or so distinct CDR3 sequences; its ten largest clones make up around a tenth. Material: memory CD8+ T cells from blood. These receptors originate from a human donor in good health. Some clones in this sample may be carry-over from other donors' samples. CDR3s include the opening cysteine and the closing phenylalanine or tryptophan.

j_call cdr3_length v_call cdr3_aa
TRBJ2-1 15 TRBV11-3 CASRGQGSSYNRQFF
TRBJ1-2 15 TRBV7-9 CASSPRDIVNYGYTF
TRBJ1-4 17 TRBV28 CASSLFPDTVLNEKLFF
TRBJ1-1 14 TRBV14 CASSHLGTGLEAFF
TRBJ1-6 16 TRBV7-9 CASSHDLTGVGSPLHF
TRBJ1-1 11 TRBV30 CAWSPTGEAFF
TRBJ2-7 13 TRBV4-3 CASSQGPSYEQYF
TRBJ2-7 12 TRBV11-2 CASSPSGDEQYF
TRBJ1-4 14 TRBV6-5 CASSYDTTNEKLFF
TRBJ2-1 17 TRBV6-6 CASSYSGRLDSYNEQFF
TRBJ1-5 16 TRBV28 CASSFARDRAIQPQHF
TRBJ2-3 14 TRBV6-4 CASSERGPPDTQYF
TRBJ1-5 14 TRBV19 CASSVGTGNQPQHF
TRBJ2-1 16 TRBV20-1 CSAFSAGQSSYNEQFF
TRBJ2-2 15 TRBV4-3 CASSQDRGLPGELFF
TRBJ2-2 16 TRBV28 CASSPILAGETGELFF
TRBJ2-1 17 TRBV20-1 CSAKHSQEGGAYNEQFF
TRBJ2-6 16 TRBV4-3 CASSQLEGTGANVLTF
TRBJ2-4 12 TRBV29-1 CSVRTAKNIQYF
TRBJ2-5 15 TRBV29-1 CSVVQDRDFQETQYF
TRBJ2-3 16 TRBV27 CASSETSGVLTDTQYF
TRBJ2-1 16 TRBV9 CASSVGTGGVYNEQFF